Listed below are T cell receptor beta chains from one sample, sequenced in a study of blood T cell repertoires in COVID-19. Sequencing was performed with immunoSEQ multiplex PCR; in TCRdb, only in-frame clones are kept and a portion is missing. Of fewer than 65,000 clones listed, around 87% are singletons. Source material: peripheral blood. These receptor sequences come from a man between 60 and 70 years old with acute or convalescent COVID-19. The CDR3 runs from the conserved cysteine through the conserved F or W. A D gene is named only where the DNA matches it firmly. Clone size is shown for a subset of rows, as once, few, many or a class of expanded clone.

v_gene	abundance	d_gene	j_gene	CDR3nt	CDR3aa
TRBV5-1	few	.	TRBJ1-1	TGCGCCAGCAGCTTCGCAGGGTTGATCACTGAAGCTTTCTTT	CASSFAGLITEAFF
TRBV6-5	.	.	TRBJ2-5	TGTGCCAGCTTAGGCGGAGGCGAGACCCAGTACTTC	CASLGGGETQYF
TRBV7-6	.	.	TRBJ2-7	TGTGCCAGCAGCTTCGGACCGGGGGAGCAGTACTTC	CASSFGPGEQYF
TRBV29-1	.	TRBD1	TRBJ2-5	TGCAGCGTTACGGACAGGATCGCCGGAGGGACCCAGTACTTC	CSVTDRIAGGTQYF
TRBV19	.	.	TRBJ2-7	TGTGCCAGGGGCCCCCCGACAGACGAGCAGTACTTC	CARGPPTDEQYF
TRBV10-3	.	TRBD2	TRBJ2-5	TGTGCCACCAAAGAAAGCGGGGGGGCCCAAGAGACCCAGTACTTC	CATKESGGAQETQYF
TRBV6-5	.	.	TRBJ1-2	TGTGCCAGCAGCCCCTCGGACAGCTATGGCTACACCTTC	CASSPSDSYGYTF
TRBV6-5	.	TRBD1	TRBJ1-6	TGTGCCAGCAGTTACTCGGGGGACAGGGGATTCCTCCACTTT	CASSYSGDRGFLHF
TRBV30	.	.	TRBJ2-5	TGTGCCTGGAGCTTGCTTCCCGGAGAGACCCAGTACTTC	CAWSLLPGETQYF
TRBV4-3	.	.	TRBJ2-1	TGCGCCAGCAGCCCATCATTTAGCTCCTACAATGAGCAGTTCTTC	CASSPSFSSYNEQFF
TRBV5-1	few	.	TRBJ1-6	TGCGCCAGCAGCTTGGGAAACAGGGAGCCCCTCCACTTT	CASSLGNREPLHF
TRBV29-1	.	.	TRBJ1-1	TGCAGCGTCAACCTCCCGGGGAGGGGGACTGAAGCTTTCTTT	CSVNLPGRGTEAFF
TRBV9	.	TRBD1	TRBJ1-3	TGTGCCAGCAGCGACCCCAGGGGGACTGGAAACACCATATATTTT	CASSDPRGTGNTIYF
TRBV6-5	once	.	TRBJ1-5	TGTGCCACCCCAAGCGGTAATCAGCCCCAGCATTTT	CATPSGNQPQHF
TRBV9	.	.	TRBJ1-1	TGTGCCAGCAGCGTAGTATCCGGGGACACTGAAGCTTTCTTT	CASSVVSGDTEAFF
TRBV4-3	.	.	TRBJ2-7	TGCGCCAGCAGCCAAGGATTAGAGGGCTCCTACGAGCAGTACTTC	CASSQGLEGSYEQYF
TRBV4-2	.	.	TRBJ2-2	TGTGCCAGCGGGGGACAAGACCGAAATCCTACCGGGGAGCTGTTTTTT	CASGGQDRNPTGELFF
TRBV10-2	.	TRBD2	TRBJ2-7	TGCGCCAGCAGTGAGGAGCGGGGGAAGAACTACGAGCAGTACTTC	CASSEERGKNYEQYF
TRBV5-1	.	.	TRBJ2-5	TGCGCCAGCAGCTTGTCGGGGGGCTTAGAGACCCAGTACTTC	CASSLSGGLETQYF
TRBV27	.	TRBD1	TRBJ1-2	TGTGCCAGCAGTTTAACGGCAGGGGGAGGTGGGTACTATGGCTACACCTTC	CASSLTAGGGGYYGYTF
TRBV9	.	TRBD2	TRBJ2-1	TGTGCCAGCAGCGTAGTCGGCGGGGGCTCCTACAATGAGCAGTTCTTC	CASSVVGGGSYNEQFF
TRBV3-1/TRBV3-2	.	.	TRBJ2-7	TGTGCCAGCAGCCAAGCCAGCTACGAGCAGTACTTC	CASSQASYEQYF
TRBV18	once	.	TRBJ2-7	TGTGCCAGCTCACCCAAGAAGAGGGCGGGCGAGCAGTACTTC	CASSPKKRAGEQYF
TRBV5-5	.	.	TRBJ2-5	TGTGCCAGCAGCTACCGACTTCAAGAGACCCAGTACTTC	CASSYRLQETQYF
TRBV6-5	.	.	TRBJ1-5	TGTGCCAGTTCAATGGAGGGCAATCAGCCCCAGCATTTT	CASSMEGNQPQHF
TRBV4-1	once	TRBD2	TRBJ2-7	TGCGCCAGCAGCCAAGGACTAGCGGGATCGGTCGAGCAGTACTTC	CASSQGLAGSVEQYF
TRBV10-3	.	.	TRBJ2-5	TGTGCCATTGCCGGGACAACCCAAGAGACCCAGTACTTC	CAIAGTTQETQYF
TRBV29-1	.	.	TRBJ1-1	TGCAGCGTTGAACAGAACACTGAAGCTTTCTTT	CSVEQNTEAFF
TRBV19	few	.	TRBJ1-5	TGTGCCAGTAGTATATCGCAGGGGAACAATCAGCCCCAGCATTTT	CASSISQGNNQPQHF
TRBV19	.	.	TRBJ2-2	TGTGCCAGTAGGAGCATAGCGAACACCGGGGAGCTGTTTTTT	CASRSIANTGELFF
TRBV9	.	TRBD1	TRBJ1-5	TGTGCCAGCAGCGTTGGGGGACAGAGCAATCAGCCCCAGCATTTT	CASSVGGQSNQPQHF
TRBV24-1	.	TRBD1	TRBJ1-2	TGTGCCACCAGTATCGGGACAGGGGATGGCTACACCTTC	CATSIGTGDGYTF
TRBV4-2	once	.	TRBJ2-2	TGTGCCAGCAGCCAGGGGCTAGTCGGCACCGGGGAGCTGTTTTTT	CASSQGLVGTGELFF
TRBV7-2	.	.	TRBJ2-6	TGTGCCAGCAGCTTAACCCCCTGGAGCTCTGGGGCCAACGTCCTGACTTTC	CASSLTPWSSGANVLTF
TRBV10-2	.	.	TRBJ1-1	TGCGCCAGCAGTGAACAGGCGAACACTGAAGCTTTCTTT	CASSEQANTEAFF
TRBV7-6	.	.	TRBJ1-2	TGTGCCAGCAGCTTAGATCAGGGGTCAGGATATGGCTACACCTTC	CASSLDQGSGYGYTF
TRBV4-1	.	.	TRBJ1-1	TGCGCCAGCAGCCAAGAGGAGGGAAGAAAAAGCACTGAAGCTTTCTTT	CASSQEEGRKSTEAFF